The T cell receptor (beta chain) described here comes from a study of shared clonotypes between healthy human individuals. Whole-study context: Per-donor plates numbered three CD4 naive, three CD4 memory, two CD8 naive and one CD8 memory.

An assay was performed, and its level was deep. Profiled with immunoSEQ multiplex PCR; TCRdb holds only in-frame clones, not every one. The table lists over a million clones, about 98.5% of them singletons. Per the germline V gene, CDR1 is MNHEY and CDR2 is SMNVEV (reference sequence). This CDR3 has 15 residues. V lost 5 bases, J lost 7 bases, and 13 bases stayed unmatched. The rearrangement links TRBV27 to TRBJ1-2; TRBD1 matches at 7 bases. The TCR comes from a man aged 30-40 years in good health. The specimen was naive CD4+ T cells sorted from blood. As to subset: CD45RA+ positively selected. For the CDR3, the DNA is TGTGCCAGCAGTACCTCCGTGGGCAGGGGGTTTGGCTACACCTTC. The encoded protein is CASSTSVGRGFGYTF.